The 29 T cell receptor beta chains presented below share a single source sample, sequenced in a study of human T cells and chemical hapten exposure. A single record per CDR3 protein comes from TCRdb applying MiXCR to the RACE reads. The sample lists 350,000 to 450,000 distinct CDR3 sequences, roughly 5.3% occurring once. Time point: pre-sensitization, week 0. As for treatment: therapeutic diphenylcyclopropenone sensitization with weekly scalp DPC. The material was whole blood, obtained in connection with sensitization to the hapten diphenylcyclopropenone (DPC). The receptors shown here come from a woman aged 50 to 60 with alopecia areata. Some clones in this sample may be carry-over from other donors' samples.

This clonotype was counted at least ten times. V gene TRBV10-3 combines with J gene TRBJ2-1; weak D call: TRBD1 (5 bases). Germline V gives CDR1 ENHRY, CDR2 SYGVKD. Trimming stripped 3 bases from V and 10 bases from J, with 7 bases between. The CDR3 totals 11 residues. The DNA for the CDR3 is TGTGCCATCAGTGAAGGGGTAGAGCAGTTCTTC. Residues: CAISEGVEQFF.

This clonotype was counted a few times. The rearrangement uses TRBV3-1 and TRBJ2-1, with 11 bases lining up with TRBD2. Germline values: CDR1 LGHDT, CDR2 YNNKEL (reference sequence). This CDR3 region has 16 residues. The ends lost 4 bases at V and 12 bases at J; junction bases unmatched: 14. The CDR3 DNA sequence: TGTGCCAGCAGCCCCTGGACTAGCGGGCCTTCAATGAGGCAGTTCTTC. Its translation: CASSPWTSGPSMRQFF.

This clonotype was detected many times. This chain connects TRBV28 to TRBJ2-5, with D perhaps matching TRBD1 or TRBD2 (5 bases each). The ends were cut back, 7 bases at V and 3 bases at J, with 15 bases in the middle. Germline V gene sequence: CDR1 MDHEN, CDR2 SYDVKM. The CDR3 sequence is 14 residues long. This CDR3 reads CASKEWRGEETQYF. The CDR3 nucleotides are TGTGCCAGCAAGGAATGGCGAGGGGAAGAGACCCAGTACTTC.

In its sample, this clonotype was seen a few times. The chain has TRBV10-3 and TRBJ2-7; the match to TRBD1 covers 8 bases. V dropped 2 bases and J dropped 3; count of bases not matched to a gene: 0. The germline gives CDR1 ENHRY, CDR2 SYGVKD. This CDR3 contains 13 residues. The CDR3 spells CAISETGGYEQYF. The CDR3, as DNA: TGTGCCATCAGTGAGACAGGGGGCTACGAGCAGTACTTC.

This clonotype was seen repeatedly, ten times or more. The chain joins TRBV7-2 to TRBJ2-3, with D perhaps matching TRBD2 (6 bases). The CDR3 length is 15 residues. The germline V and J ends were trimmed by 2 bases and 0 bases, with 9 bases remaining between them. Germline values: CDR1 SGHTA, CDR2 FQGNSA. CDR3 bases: TGTGCCAGCAGCTTAAGCGGGCCCAGCACAGATACGCAGTATTTT. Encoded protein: CASSLSGPSTDTQYF.

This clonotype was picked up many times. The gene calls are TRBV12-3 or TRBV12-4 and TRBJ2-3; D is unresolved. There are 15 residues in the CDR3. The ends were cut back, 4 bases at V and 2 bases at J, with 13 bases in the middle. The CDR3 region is CASSYARKLTDTQYF. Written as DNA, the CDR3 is TGTGCCAGCAGTTACGCCCGCAAGCTCACAGATACGCAGTATTTT.

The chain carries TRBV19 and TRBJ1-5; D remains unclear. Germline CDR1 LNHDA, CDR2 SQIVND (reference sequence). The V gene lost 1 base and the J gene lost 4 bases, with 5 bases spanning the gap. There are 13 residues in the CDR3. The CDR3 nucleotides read TGTGCCAGTAGTATAGGAGGGAATCAGCCCCAGCATTTT. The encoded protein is CASSIGGNQPQHF.

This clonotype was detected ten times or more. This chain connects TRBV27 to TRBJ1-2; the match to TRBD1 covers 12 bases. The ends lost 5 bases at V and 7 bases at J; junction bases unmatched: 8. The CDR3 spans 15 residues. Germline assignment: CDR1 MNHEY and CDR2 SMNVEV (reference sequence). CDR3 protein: CASSILGQGARGYTF. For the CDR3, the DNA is TGTGCCAGCAGTATATTGGGACAGGGGGCGCGTGGCTACACCTTC.

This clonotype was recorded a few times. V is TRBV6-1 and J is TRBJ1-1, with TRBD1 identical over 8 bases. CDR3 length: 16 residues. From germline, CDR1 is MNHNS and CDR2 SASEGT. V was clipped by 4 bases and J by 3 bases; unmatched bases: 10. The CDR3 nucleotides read TGTGCCAGCAGTGGGATATCGGGACAGGTCGACACTGAAGCTTTCTTT. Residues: CASSGISGQVDTEAFF.

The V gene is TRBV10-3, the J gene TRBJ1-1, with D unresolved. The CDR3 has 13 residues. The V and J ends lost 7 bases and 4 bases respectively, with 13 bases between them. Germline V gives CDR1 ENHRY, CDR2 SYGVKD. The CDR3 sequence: CAINGGWTTEAFF. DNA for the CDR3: TGTGCCATCAATGGAGGTTGGACCACTGAAGCTTTCTTT.

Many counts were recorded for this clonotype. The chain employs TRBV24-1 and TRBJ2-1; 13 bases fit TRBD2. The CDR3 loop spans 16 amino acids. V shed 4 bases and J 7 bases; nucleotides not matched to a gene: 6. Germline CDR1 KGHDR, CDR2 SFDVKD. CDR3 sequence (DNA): TGTGCCACCAGTGACCCACTAGCGGGGGGGCCGAATGAGCAGTTCTTC. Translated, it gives CATSDPLAGGPNEQFF.

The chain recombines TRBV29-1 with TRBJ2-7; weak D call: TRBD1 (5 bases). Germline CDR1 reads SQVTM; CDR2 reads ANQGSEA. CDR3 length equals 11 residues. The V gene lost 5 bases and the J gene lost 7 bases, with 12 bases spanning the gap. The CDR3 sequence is CSVLTEEEQYF. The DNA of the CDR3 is TGCAGCGTTCTGACAGAGGAGGAGCAGTACTTC.

CDR3 in amino acids: CASSQWAGEQGGEAFF. CDR3 DNA sequence: TGCGCCAGCAGCCAATGGGCAGGGGAGCAGGGTGGTGAAGCTTTCTTT. The chain joins TRBV4-3 to TRBJ1-1, with D perhaps TRBD1 (6 bases). Trimming shortened V by 2 bases and J by 7 bases, and 20 bases separated the two germline ends. Germline-derived CDR1 and CDR2 are LGHNA and YSLEER. The CDR3 sequence is 16 residues long.

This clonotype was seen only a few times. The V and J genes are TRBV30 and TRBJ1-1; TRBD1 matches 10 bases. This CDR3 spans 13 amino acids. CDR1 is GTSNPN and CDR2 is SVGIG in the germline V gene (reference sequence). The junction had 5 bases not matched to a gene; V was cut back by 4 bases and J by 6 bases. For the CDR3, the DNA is TGTGCCTGGAAGCGACAGGGGGCCCCTGAAGCTTTCTTT. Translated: CAWKRQGAPEAFF.

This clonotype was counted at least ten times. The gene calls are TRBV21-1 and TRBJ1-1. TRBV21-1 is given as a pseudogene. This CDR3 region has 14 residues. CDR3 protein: CASSTRRPSTEAFF. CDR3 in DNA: TGTGCCAGCAGCACCAGAAGGCCGTCAACTGAAGCTTTCTTT.

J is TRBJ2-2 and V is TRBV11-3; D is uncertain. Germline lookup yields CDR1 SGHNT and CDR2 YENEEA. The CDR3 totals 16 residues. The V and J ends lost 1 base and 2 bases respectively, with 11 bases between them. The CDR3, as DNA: TGTGCCAGCAGCTTAGTTGCAGACACTAACACCGGGGAGCTGTTTTTT. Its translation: CASSLVADTNTGELFF.

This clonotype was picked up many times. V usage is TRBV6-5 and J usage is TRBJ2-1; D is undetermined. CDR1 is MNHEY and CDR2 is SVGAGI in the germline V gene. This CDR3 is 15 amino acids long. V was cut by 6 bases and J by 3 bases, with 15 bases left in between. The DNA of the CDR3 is TGTGCCAGCAGCTCGGGCCCCCCCGACTACAATGAGCAGTTCTTC. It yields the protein CASSSGPPDYNEQFF.

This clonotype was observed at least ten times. The CDR3 DNA reads as TGTGCCAGCAGTTTCAGCGGGGGCTATTACGAGCAGTACTTC. Translating gives CASSFSGGYYEQYF. The chain employs TRBV12-3 or TRBV12-4 and TRBJ2-7; 8 nucleotides match TRBD2. With 3 bases clipped from V and 4 bases from J, the junction kept 5 bases outside the gene matches. This CDR3 has 14 residues.

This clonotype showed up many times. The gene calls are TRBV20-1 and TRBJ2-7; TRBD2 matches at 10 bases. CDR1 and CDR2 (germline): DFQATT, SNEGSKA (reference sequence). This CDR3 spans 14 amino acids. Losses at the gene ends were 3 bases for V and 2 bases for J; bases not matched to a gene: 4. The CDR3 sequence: CSASSSGGAYEQYF. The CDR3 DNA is TGCAGTGCTAGCTCTAGCGGGGGAGCCTACGAGCAGTACTTC.

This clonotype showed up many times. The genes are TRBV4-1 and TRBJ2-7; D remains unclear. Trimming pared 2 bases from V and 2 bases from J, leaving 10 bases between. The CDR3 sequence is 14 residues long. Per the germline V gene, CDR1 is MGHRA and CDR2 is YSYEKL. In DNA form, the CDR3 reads TGCGCCAGCAGCCAACCAGACTTCCCCTACGAGCAGTACTTC. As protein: CASSQPDFPYEQYF.

CDR3 region: CASSLEGAGQGLSRQFF. The CDR3 coding sequence is TGTGCCAGCAGCTTGGAAGGGGCGGGACAGGGGTTATCTAGGCAGTTCTTC. The V and J genes are TRBV5-5 and TRBJ2-1; 10 bases fit TRBD1. The CDR3 runs 17 residues. With 0 bases clipped from V and 12 bases from J, the junction kept 15 bases outside the gene matches. Germline assignment: CDR1 SGHKS and CDR2 YYEKEE (reference sequence).

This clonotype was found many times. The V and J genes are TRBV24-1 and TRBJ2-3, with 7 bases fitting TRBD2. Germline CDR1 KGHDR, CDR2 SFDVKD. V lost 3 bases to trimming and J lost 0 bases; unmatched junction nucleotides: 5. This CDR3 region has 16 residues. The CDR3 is CATSDGLAASTDTQYF. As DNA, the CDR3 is TGTGCCACCAGTGATGGGCTAGCGGCTAGCACAGATACGCAGTATTTT.

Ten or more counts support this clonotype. The CDR3 is CSVQTSRTGELFF. The CDR3 DNA reads TGCAGCGTGCAGACTAGCCGGACCGGGGAGCTGTTTTTT. This sequence joins TRBV29-1 and TRBJ2-2, with TRBD2 identical over 7 bases. Germline trimming cut 6 bases from V and 5 bases from J; bases unmatched to any gene: 6. From germline, CDR1 is SQVTM and CDR2 ANQGSEA. This CDR3 has 13 amino acids.

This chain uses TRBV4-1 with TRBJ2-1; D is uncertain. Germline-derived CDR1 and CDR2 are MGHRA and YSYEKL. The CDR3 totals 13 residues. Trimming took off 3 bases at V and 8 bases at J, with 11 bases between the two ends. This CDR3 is CASSHRFLDEQFF. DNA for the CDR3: TGCGCCAGCAGCCATAGATTCCTTGATGAGCAGTTCTTC.

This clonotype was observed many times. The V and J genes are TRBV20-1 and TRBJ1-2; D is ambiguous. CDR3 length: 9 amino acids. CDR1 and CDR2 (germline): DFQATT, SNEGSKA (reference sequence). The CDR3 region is CGRSDGYTF. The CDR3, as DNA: TGCGGGAGGTCGGATGGCTACACCTTC.

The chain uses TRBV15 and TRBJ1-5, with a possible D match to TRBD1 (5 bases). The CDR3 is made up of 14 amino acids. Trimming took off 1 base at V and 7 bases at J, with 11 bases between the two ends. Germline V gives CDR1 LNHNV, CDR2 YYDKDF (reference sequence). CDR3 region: CATSRGGVGQPQHF. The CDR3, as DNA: TGTGCCACCAGCAGAGGGGGGGTTGGACAGCCCCAGCATTTT. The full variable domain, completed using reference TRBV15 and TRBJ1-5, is DAMVIQNPRYQVTQFGKPVTLSCSQTLNHNVMYWYQQKSSQAPKLLFHYYDKDFNNEADTPDNFQSRRPNTSFCFLDIRSPGLGDTAMYLCATSRGGVGQPQHFGDGTRLSIL.

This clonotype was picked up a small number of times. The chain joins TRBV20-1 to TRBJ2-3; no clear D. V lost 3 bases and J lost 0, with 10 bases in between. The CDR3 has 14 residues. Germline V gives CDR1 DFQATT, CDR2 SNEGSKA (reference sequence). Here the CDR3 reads CSASRVSSTDTQYF. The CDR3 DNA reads TGCAGTGCTAGTCGGGTTTCTAGCACAGATACGCAGTATTTT.

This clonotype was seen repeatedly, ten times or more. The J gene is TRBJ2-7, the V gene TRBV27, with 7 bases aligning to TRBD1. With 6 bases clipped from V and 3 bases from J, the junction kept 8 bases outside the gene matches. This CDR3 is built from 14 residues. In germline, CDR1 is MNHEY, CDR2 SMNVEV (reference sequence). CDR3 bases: TGTGCCAGCAGGACTGACAGGGCTAACTACGAGCAGTACTTC. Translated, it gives CASRTDRANYEQYF.

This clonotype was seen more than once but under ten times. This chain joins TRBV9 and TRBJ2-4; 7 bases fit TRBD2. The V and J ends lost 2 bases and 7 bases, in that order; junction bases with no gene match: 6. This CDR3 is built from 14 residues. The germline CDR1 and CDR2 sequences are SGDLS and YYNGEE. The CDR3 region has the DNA TGTGCCAGCAGCGTGGGCGAACTAGCGAACATTCAGTACTTC. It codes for CASSVGELANIQYF.